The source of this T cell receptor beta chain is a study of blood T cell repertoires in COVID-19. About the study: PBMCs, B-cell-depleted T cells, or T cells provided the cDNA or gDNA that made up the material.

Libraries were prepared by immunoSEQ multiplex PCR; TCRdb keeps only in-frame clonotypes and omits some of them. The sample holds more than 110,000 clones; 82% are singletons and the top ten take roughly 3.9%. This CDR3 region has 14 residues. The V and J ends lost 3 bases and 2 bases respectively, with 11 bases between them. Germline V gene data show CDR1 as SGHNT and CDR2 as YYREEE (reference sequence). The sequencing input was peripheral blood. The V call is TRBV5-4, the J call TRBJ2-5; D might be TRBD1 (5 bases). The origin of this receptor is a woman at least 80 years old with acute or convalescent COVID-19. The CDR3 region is CASSSKQGQETQYF. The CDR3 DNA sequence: TGTGCCAGCAGCTCGAAGCAGGGTCAAGAGACCCAGTACTTC.